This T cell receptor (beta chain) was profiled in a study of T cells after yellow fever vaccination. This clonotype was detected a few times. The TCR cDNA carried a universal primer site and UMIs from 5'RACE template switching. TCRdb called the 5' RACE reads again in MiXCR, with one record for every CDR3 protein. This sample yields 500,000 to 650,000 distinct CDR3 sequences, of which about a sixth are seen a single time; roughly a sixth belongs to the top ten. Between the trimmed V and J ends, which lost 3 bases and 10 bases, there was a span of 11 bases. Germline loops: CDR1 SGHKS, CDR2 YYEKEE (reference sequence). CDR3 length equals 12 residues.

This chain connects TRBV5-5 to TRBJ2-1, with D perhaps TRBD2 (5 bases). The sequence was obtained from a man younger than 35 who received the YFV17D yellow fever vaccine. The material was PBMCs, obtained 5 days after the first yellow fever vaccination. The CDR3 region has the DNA TGTGCCAGCAGCTCGGGATTTGGAGAGCAGTTCTTC. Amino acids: CASSSGFGEQFF.